This T cell receptor (beta chain) stems from a study of T-cell reconstitution after alpha-beta-depleted transplantation in children. General study results and limits: At one year after transplant, newly produced T cells mostly accounted for T-cell counts and diversity. Some patients owed their high day-60 TCRbeta diversity to surviving recipient T cells and thymic progenitors. Expanded graft clones numbering several hundred reportedly gave rise to alpha-beta T cells about two months after transplant.

Unique molecular identifiers were used in preparing the TCRbeta library. A single record per CDR3 protein comes from TCRdb applying MiXCR to the PCR reads. The data show roughly 490,000 distinct CDR3 sequences, with approximately 10% seen just once and around 15% held by the top ten. The V and J ends lost 6 bases and 3 bases, in that order; junction bases with no gene match: 4. Looked up from germline, CDR1 is SQVTM and CDR2 is ANQGSEA. This CDR3 region has 13 residues. This clonotype has a count of ten or more. What it binds is unknown. Sequencing was performed on PBMCs, mostly from graft donor cells, taken 180 days after TCRalphabeta/CD19-depleted stem cell transplant. The clonotype comes from a female patient aged 2 to 10 who had a stem cell transplant for aplastic anemia, so the T cells may come from the graft donor. The V call is TRBV29-1, the J call TRBJ2-2; 7 bases line up with TRBD1. This CDR3 is CSVGDRYTGELFF. In DNA form, the CDR3 reads TGCAGCGTAGGGGACAGATACACCGGGGAGCTGTTTTTT.